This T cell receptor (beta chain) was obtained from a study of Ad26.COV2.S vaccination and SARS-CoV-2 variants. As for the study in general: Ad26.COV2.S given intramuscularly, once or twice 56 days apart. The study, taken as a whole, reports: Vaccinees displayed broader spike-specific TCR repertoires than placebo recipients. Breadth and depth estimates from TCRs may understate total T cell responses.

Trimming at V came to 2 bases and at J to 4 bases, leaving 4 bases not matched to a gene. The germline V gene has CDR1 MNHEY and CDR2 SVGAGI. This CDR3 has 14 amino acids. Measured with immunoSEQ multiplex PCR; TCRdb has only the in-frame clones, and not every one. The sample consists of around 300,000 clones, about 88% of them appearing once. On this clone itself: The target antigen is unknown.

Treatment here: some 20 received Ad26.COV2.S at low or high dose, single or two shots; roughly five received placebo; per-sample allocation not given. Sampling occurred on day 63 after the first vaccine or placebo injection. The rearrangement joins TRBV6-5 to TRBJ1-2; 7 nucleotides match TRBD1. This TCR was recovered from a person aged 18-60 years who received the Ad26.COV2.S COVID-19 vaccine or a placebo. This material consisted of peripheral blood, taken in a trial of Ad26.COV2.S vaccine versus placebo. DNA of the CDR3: TGTGCCAGCAGTTACAACAGGGGCTCCTATGGCTACACCTTC. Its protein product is CASSYNRGSYGYTF.